This T cell receptor (beta chain) was captured in a study of molecular identifiers for immune sequencing clone quantification (dated by TCRdb to between 2017 and 2018). For the wider study: For a replicate experiment, RNA from around 20,000 or 100,000 naive CD8 T cells was divided into five aliquots, of which four were sequenced. This methods study benchmarked molecular-identifier clustering-based TCR repertoire sequencing (MIDCIRS) and TCR RNA copy counting, using CD8 T cells to do so.

Beyond this particular receptor, the publication reports: When barcode sub-clustering was not used, chimeric consensus sequences inflated TCR diversity, with chimeras reaching as high as 47%. Modeling estimated 3 to 3.5 recovered TCR RNA copies per cell, compared with 8.5 to 10 by digital PCR, which implies about 32% capture efficiency. Spiked-in Jurkat TCR RNA equivalent to a single cell was reported to be detectable even among approximately 1.1 million naive CD8 T cells. The naive libraries included spiked-in Jurkat TCR RNA (10 copies' worth), and this Jurkat TCR RNA is not part of the donor repertoire. The sizes of highly expanded clones could end up underestimated when identical TCR molecules share a barcode. Clones above 20 RNA copies held over 99% of molecules in CMV-specific effector cells but under 1% in naive cells.

Libraries of naive CD8 T cells were built from approximately 20,000 to 1,000,000 sorted cells, with 10%, 30% or 50% of the purified RNA used. Naive CD8 T cells were FACS-sorted as CD8+CD4-CCR7+CD45RA+ on a BD FACSAria II into RLT Plus buffer. To test detection sensitivity, Jurkat RNA equivalent to more than 9 TCR copies was spiked into samples of roughly 18,000-1,000,000 naive CD8 T cells. Enrichment of CD8 T cells was done with RosetteSep CD8+ T Cell Enrichment Cocktail plus Ficoll-Paque, and ACK red cell lysis came afterward. Turning to this clonotype: Its cognate antigen has yet to be identified. The input lacks base qualities; no much larger clone sits a single base away.

Library preparation used PCR. Sequencing relied on a NextSeq 500. Bulk TCR libraries were prepared as previously described, using TCR primers listed in Table S5. Total RNA was purified with the Qiagen AllPrep DNA/RNA kit. Before any analysis, reads coming from multiple sequencing runs of the same library were combined into one pool. In the authors' own workflow: Only reads with exact TCR constant sequence were kept, trimmed to 150 nt, and grouped by their 12-nt molecular barcodes. Reads inside each barcode group were sub-clustered using a 15% Levenshtein threshold, and a quality-weighted consensus sequence was constructed for each RNA molecule. Non-functional sequences were filtered out, along with any lower-count sequence sitting one edit away from another sequence. Based on a fit of two negative binomial distributions, barcode sub-clusters having less than 20% of the maximum read count were discarded. TCRdb reran the public reads through fastp at Q25 and MiXCR, keeping productive beta chains. CDR3 protein duplicates are merged, each entry listing the most common genes and DNA. V and J calls and clone size were set by TCRdb, not the authors. This sample has 40,000 to 65,000 distinct CDR3 sequences in its table, and about a third of those were observed once. The top ten hold approximately 4.2% of the sample.

From the cysteine through the phenylalanine, the CDR3 covers 14 amino acids. The kept DNA is CDR3 alone, 42 bases in frame from the first base. As encoded in the germline V gene, CDR1 is SGHAT while CDR2 is FQNNGV. V ends up 3 bases short and J 5 bases short, with an unmatched junction base count of 5. The specimen sequenced was naive CD8+ T cells from blood, with Jurkat cell RNA spiked in. The cell subset or site label, as the study defines it: FACS-sorted CD8+CD4-CCR7+CD45RA+ naive T cells. The TCR originated in a human donor in good health. Some libraries in this study had Jurkat cell RNA spiked in. The rearrangement joined TRBV11-2 to TRBJ2-7; the junction holds 9 bases that match TRBD1. For the CDR3, the sequence is CASSLLDRGDEQYF. The nucleotides are TGTGCCAGCAGCTTGCTGGACAGGGGAGACGAGCAGTACTTC.